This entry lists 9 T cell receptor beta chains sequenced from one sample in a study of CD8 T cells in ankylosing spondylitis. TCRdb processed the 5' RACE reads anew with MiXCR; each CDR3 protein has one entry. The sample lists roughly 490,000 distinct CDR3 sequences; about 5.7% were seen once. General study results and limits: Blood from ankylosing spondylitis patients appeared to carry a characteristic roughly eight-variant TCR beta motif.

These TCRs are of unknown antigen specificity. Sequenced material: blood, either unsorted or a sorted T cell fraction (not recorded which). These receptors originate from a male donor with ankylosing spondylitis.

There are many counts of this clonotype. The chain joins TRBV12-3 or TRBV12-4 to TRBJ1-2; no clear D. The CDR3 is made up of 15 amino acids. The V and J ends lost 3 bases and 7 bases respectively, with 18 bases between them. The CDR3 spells CASSFATRDRGGYTF. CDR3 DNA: TGTGCCAGCAGTTTCGCCACACGGGATCGAGGTGGCTACACCTTC.

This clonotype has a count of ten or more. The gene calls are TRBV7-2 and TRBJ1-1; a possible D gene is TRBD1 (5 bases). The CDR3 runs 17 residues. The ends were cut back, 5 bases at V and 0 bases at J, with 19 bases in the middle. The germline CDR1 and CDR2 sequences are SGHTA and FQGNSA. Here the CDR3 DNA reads TGTGCCAGCAGCCCCAGGGACCTCGGGGGTTTGAACACTGAAGCTTTCTTT. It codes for CASSPRDLGGLNTEAFF.

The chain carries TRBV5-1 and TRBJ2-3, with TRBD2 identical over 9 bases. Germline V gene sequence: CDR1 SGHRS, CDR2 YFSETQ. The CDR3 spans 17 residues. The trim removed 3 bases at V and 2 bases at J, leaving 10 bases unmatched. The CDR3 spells CASSWGLAGGYTDTQYF. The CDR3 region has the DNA TGCGCCAGCAGCTGGGGCCTCGCGGGGGGGTACACAGATACGCAGTATTTT.

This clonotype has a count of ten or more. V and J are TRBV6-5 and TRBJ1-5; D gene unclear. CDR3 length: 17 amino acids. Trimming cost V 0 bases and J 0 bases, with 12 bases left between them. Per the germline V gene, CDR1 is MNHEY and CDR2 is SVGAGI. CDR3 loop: CASSYSSGVYSNQPQHF. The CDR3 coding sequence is TGTGCCAGCAGTTACTCATCGGGCGTCTATAGCAATCAGCCCCAGCATTTT.

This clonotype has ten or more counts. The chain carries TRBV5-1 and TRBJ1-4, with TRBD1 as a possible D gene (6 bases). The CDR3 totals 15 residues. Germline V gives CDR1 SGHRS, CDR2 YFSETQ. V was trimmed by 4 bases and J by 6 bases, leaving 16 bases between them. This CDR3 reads CASSMLQGQYEKLFF. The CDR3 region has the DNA TGCGCCAGCAGCATGCTACAGGGTCAGTATGAAAAACTGTTTTTT. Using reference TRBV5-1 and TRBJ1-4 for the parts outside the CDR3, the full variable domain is KAGVTQTPRYLIKTRGQQVTLSCSPISGHRSVSWYQQTPGQGLQFLFEYFSETQRNKGNFPGRFSGRQFSNSRSEMNVSTLELGDSALYLCASSMLQGQYEKLFFGSGTQLSVL.

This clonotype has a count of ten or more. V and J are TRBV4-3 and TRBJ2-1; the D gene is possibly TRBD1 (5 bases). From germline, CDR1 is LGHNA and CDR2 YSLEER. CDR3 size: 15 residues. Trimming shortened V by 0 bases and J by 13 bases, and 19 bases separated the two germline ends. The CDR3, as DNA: TGCGCCAGCAGCCAAGATTATGTTGGTGGGGCAGACCAGTTCTTC. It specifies CASSQDYVGGADQFF.

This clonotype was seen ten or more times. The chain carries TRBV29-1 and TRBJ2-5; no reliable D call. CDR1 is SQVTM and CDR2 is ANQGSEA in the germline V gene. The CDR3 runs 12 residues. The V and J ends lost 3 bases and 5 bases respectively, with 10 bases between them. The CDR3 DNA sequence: TGCAGCGTTGAGTACGTTGGGGAGACCCAGTACTTC. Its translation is CSVEYVGETQYF.

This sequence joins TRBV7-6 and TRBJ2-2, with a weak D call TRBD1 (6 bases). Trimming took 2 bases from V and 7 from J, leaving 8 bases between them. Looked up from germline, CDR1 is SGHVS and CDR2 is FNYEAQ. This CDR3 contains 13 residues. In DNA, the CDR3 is TGTGCCAGCAGCTTAAAGGGGGACGGGGAGCTGTTTTTT. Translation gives CASSLKGDGELFF.

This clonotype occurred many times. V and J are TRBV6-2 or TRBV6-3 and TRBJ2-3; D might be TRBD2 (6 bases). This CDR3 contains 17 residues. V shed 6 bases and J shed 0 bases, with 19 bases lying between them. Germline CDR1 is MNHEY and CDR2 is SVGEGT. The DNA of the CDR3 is TGTGCCAGCAGCCCGAGGCCACGGAGCGGGAGCACAGATACGCAGTATTTT. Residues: CASSPRPRSGSTDTQYF.